A selection of T cell receptor beta chains follows, all from one sample in a study of OX40 agonist ivuxolimab in advanced cancers. Produced via immunoSEQ multiplex PCR; TCRdb's table is partial and in-frame only. This sample yields some 37,000 clones, of which 88% are seen a single time; around 13% belongs to the top ten. The sample was CD4+ or CD8+ T cells sorted from blood, taken in a trial of the OX40 agonist ivuxolimab. The receptors shown here come from an adult with an advanced solid tumor such as melanoma, head and neck, liver or kidney cancer. Each CDR3 is given with its conserved first and last residue. The D gene is left open where the match is weak. Size is stated for part of the rows, as once, few or many counts, or as a class when the clone is expanded.

V gene: TRBV29-1; D gene: TRBD2; clone size: -; J gene: TRBJ2-5; CDR3 protein: CSVPDLTSGSATQYF; CDR3 DNA: TGCAGCGTCCCAGACCTTACTAGCGGGAGTGCGACCCAGTACTTC
V gene: TRBV18; D gene: -; clone size: -; J gene: TRBJ2-7; CDR3 protein: CASSETPAAMSSYEQYF; CDR3 DNA: TGTGCCAGCTCCGAAACGCCAGCGGCCATGAGCTCCTACGAGCAGTACTTC
V gene: TRBV4-1; D gene: TRBD2; clone size: -; J gene: TRBJ2-3; CDR3 protein: CASSQDWDYSTDTQYF; CDR3 DNA: TGCGCCAGCAGCCAAGATTGGGACTATAGCACAGATACGCAGTATTTT
V gene: TRBV27; D gene: -; clone size: -; J gene: TRBJ2-7; CDR3 protein: CASSLSSPYEQYF; CDR3 DNA: TGTGCCAGCAGTTTATCGTCGCCCTACGAGCAGTACTTC
V gene: TRBV5-6; D gene: -; clone size: -; J gene: TRBJ1-2; CDR3 protein: CASSLPAAYGYTF; CDR3 DNA: TGTGCCAGCAGCTTGCCCGCAGCCTATGGCTACACCTTC
V gene: TRBV7-9; D gene: -; clone size: -; J gene: TRBJ2-7; CDR3 protein: CASSRQEQQNSGQYF; CDR3 DNA: TGTGCCAGCAGCCGGCAGGAACAGCAGAACAGCGGGCAGTACTTC
V gene: TRBV5-8; D gene: TRBD1; clone size: -; J gene: TRBJ2-7; CDR3 protein: CASSPDGQGEQYF; CDR3 DNA: TGTGCCAGCAGCCCGGACGGACAGGGCGAGCAGTACTTC
V gene: TRBV28; D gene: -; clone size: -; J gene: TRBJ1-2; CDR3 protein: CASSFWGAGYGYTF; CDR3 DNA: TGTGCCAGCAGTTTTTGGGGGGCCGGCTATGGCTACACCTTC
V gene: TRBV28; D gene: -; clone size: -; J gene: TRBJ2-1; CDR3 protein: CASSYHNEQFF; CDR3 DNA: TGTGCCAGCAGTTATCACAATGAGCAGTTCTTC
V gene: TRBV4-1; D gene: -; clone size: -; J gene: TRBJ2-5; CDR3 protein: CASSQDQSVGLETQYF; CDR3 DNA: TGCGCCAGCAGCCAAGACCAGTCTGTTGGTTTAGAGACCCAGTACTTC
V gene: TRBV6-1; D gene: -; clone size: -; J gene: TRBJ2-5; CDR3 protein: CASSGGLRPLETQYF; CDR3 DNA: TGTGCCAGCAGTGGGGGTTTGCGGCCGTTAGAGACCCAGTACTTC
V gene: TRBV6-1; D gene: -; clone size: -; J gene: TRBJ2-3; CDR3 protein: CASRLHPSGDTQYF; CDR3 DNA: TGTGCCAGCAGATTACACCCGAGTGGAGATACGCAGTATTTT
V gene: TRBV19; D gene: TRBD2; clone size: -; J gene: TRBJ2-3; CDR3 protein: CASSSRTSSTDTQYF; CDR3 DNA: TGTGCCAGTAGTTCCAGGACTAGTAGCACAGATACGCAGTATTTT
V gene: TRBV4-2; D gene: -; clone size: -; J gene: TRBJ1-1; CDR3 protein: CASSPKTENTEAFF; CDR3 DNA: TGTGCCAGCAGCCCGAAGACAGAGAACACTGAAGCTTTCTTT
V gene: TRBV27; D gene: -; clone size: -; J gene: TRBJ2-6; CDR3 protein: CASRSSSAAGYSGANVLTF; CDR3 DNA: TGTGCCAGCAGATCCTCGTCGGCAGCGGGCTACTCTGGGGCCAACGTCCTGACTTTC
V gene: TRBV27; D gene: -; clone size: -; J gene: TRBJ2-7; CDR3 protein: CASSLSGRSYEQYF; CDR3 DNA: TGTGCCAGCAGTTTATCGGGACGGTCTTACGAGCAGTACTTC
V gene: TRBV9; D gene: -; clone size: -; J gene: TRBJ2-7; CDR3 protein: CASSPRVGSYEQYF; CDR3 DNA: TGTGCCAGCAGTCCGAGGGTAGGGTCCTACGAGCAGTACTTC
V gene: TRBV9; D gene: -; clone size: -; J gene: TRBJ2-1; CDR3 protein: CASSGRTVHEQFF; CDR3 DNA: TGTGCCAGCAGCGGGCGGACGGTGCACGAGCAGTTCTTC
V gene: TRBV4-3; D gene: -; clone size: once; J gene: TRBJ2-5; CDR3 protein: CASSQGAGFEETQYF; CDR3 DNA: TGCGCCAGCAGCCAAGGTGCAGGTTTTGAGGAGACCCAGTACTTC
V gene: TRBV4-1; D gene: -; clone size: -; J gene: TRBJ2-2; CDR3 protein: CASSRQLGGELFF; CDR3 DNA: TGCGCCAGCAGCCGACAGCTCGGCGGGGAGCTGTTTTTT
V gene: TRBV28; D gene: TRBD2; clone size: -; J gene: TRBJ2-5; CDR3 protein: CASSLTSGRPGPIRETQYF; CDR3 DNA: TGTGCCAGCAGCTTGACTAGCGGGAGGCCCGGGCCAATCCGAGAGACCCAGTACTTC
V gene: TRBV7-9; D gene: TRBD1; clone size: -; J gene: TRBJ1-3; CDR3 protein: CASSPLTGRNTIYF; CDR3 DNA: TGTGCCAGCAGCCCCTTGACAGGGAGAAACACCATATATTTT
V gene: TRBV7-9; D gene: -; clone size: -; J gene: TRBJ2-5; CDR3 protein: CASSLVETQYF; CDR3 DNA: TGTGCCAGCAGCTTAGTTGAGACCCAGTACTTC
V gene: TRBV7-2; D gene: -; clone size: -; J gene: TRBJ2-1; CDR3 protein: CASSLVEVDEQFF; CDR3 DNA: TGTGCCAGCAGCTTAGTGGAGGTCGATGAGCAGTTCTTC
V gene: TRBV5-1; D gene: -; clone size: -; J gene: TRBJ2-7; CDR3 protein: CASSLVPGTDFGEQYF; CDR3 DNA: TGCGCCAGCAGCTTGGTCCCCGGGACGGACTTTGGTGAGCAGTACTTC
V gene: TRBV11-2; D gene: -; clone size: -; J gene: TRBJ2-3; CDR3 protein: CASSLDGQGWADTQYF; CDR3 DNA: TGTGCCAGCAGCTTAGATGGTCAGGGGTGGGCAGATACGCAGTATTTT
V gene: TRBV11-3; D gene: TRBD2; clone size: -; J gene: TRBJ2-2; CDR3 protein: CASSERGGNTGELFF; CDR3 DNA: TGTGCCAGCAGCGAGCGGGGTGGGAACACCGGGGAGCTGTTTTTT
V gene: TRBV14; D gene: -; clone size: -; J gene: TRBJ2-2; CDR3 protein: CASSQDAGELFF; CDR3 DNA: TGTGCCAGCAGCCAAGACGCCGGGGAGCTGTTTTTT
V gene: TRBV9; D gene: TRBD2; clone size: -; J gene: TRBJ2-1; CDR3 protein: CASSVGVGAGVSYNEQFF; CDR3 DNA: TGTGCCAGCAGCGTAGGAGTCGGAGCGGGAGTGTCCTACAATGAGCAGTTCTTC
V gene: TRBV9; D gene: TRBD1; clone size: -; J gene: TRBJ2-5; CDR3 protein: CASSTTGVETQYF; CDR3 DNA: TGTGCCAGCAGTACGACAGGGGTAGAGACCCAGTACTTC
V gene: TRBV7-9; D gene: TRBD2; clone size: -; J gene: TRBJ2-7; CDR3 protein: CASSPLLREYEQYF; CDR3 DNA: TGTGCCAGCAGCCCCCTCTTGCGGGAGTACGAGCAGTACTTC
V gene: TRBV29-1; D gene: TRBD2; clone size: -; J gene: TRBJ2-3; CDR3 protein: CSVEAWPKEEREITDTQYF; CDR3 DNA: TGCAGCGTTGAGGCGTGGCCAAAGGAAGAGCGGGAGATCACAGATACGCAGTATTTT
V gene: TRBV4-3; D gene: TRBD1; clone size: -; J gene: TRBJ2-7; CDR3 protein: CASSQDGDRASSYEQYF; CDR3 DNA: TGCGCCAGCAGCCAAGATGGGGACAGGGCAAGCTCCTACGAGCAGTACTTC
V gene: TRBV4-3; D gene: -; clone size: -; J gene: TRBJ2-7; CDR3 protein: CASSPGIAGSEQYF; CDR3 DNA: TGCGCCAGCAGCCCCGGGATAGCAGGGTCCGAGCAGTACTTC
V gene: TRBV7-8; D gene: -; clone size: -; J gene: TRBJ2-7; CDR3 protein: CASSPRQDSYEQYF; CDR3 DNA: TGTGCCAGCAGCCCAAGACAGGACTCCTACGAGCAGTACTTC
V gene: TRBV15; D gene: TRBD1; clone size: -; J gene: TRBJ1-1; CDR3 protein: CATSRVYTNRGTEAFF; CDR3 DNA: TGTGCCACCAGCAGAGTCTATACCAACAGGGGAACTGAAGCTTTCTTT
V gene: TRBV13; D gene: -; clone size: -; J gene: TRBJ2-3; CDR3 protein: CASSLGGGPSTDTQYF; CDR3 DNA: TGTGCCAGCAGCTTAGGGGGCGGGCCGAGCACAGATACGCAGTATTTT
V gene: TRBV6-6; D gene: -; clone size: -; J gene: TRBJ2-7; CDR3 protein: CASSYVGSYEQYF; CDR3 DNA: TGTGCCAGCAGTTACGTGGGTTCCTACGAGCAGTACTTC
V gene: TRBV29-1; D gene: -; clone size: few; J gene: TRBJ1-1; CDR3 protein: CSVGVLNTEAFF; CDR3 DNA: TGCAGCGTTGGAGTCCTGAACACTGAAGCTTTCTTT
V gene: TRBV7-9; D gene: -; clone size: -; J gene: TRBJ2-2; CDR3 protein: CATNTGELFF; CDR3 DNA: TGTGCCACCAACACCGGGGAGCTGTTTTTT